The 7 T cell receptor beta chains presented below share a single source sample, sequenced in a study of control samples from healthy donors and cancer patients. Data came from immunoSEQ multiplex PCR; TCRdb stores just in-frame clones and leaves some out. Here the sample spans more than 50,000 clones, 90% being singletons. Sequencing was done on a sample of PBMCs. These receptors came from a woman aged 45-65 years with colorectal cancer.

V and J are TRBV19 and TRBJ1-5; D remains ambiguous. This CDR3 spans 12 amino acids. V gave up 3 bases and J gave up 7 bases, with 7 bases separating them. Germline V gene sequence: CDR1 LNHDA, CDR2 SQIVND (reference sequence). The CDR3 loop is CASSIGVQPQHF. CDR3 nucleotides: TGTGCCAGTAGTATTGGCGTACAGCCCCAGCATTTT.

The chain recombines TRBV5-1 with TRBJ1-4, with TRBD1 identical over 11 bases. The V segment lost 5 bases and the J segment 8 bases; nucleotides outside the gene matches: 5. CDR3 size: 14 residues. The germline V gene has CDR1 SGHRS and CDR2 YFSETQ. In nucleotides, the CDR3 is TGCGCCAGCAGATCCCGGACAGGGGGCGAAAAACTGTTTTTT. Its translation is CASRSRTGGEKLFF.

V is TRBV2 and J is TRBJ1-1, with 9 bases aligning to TRBD1. Germline CDR1 is SNHLY and CDR2 is FYNNEI. The CDR3 length is 13 residues. V shed 3 bases and J 6 bases; nucleotides not matched to a gene: 2. CDR3 nucleotides: TGTGCCAGCAGTGACACAGGGGGCTCTGAAGCTTTCTTT. Its protein is CASSDTGGSEAFF. Variable domain in full (rest from reference TRBV2 and TRBJ1-1): EPEVTQTPSHQVTQMGQEVILRCVPISNHLYFYWYRQILGQKVEFLVSFYNNEISEKSEIFDDQFSVERPDGSNFTLKIRSTKLEDSAMYFCASSDTGGSEAFFGQGTRLTVV.

The gene calls are TRBV5-1 and TRBJ2-4, with D perhaps matching TRBD2 (6 bases). The CDR3 spans 14 residues. V lost 0 bases, J lost 9 bases, and 13 bases lay in between. Germline V gene lookup returns CDR1 SGHRS and CDR2 YFSETQ. This CDR3 is CASSLGESGGIQYF. The CDR3, as DNA: TGCGCCAGCAGCTTGGGGGAATCCGGGGGCATTCAGTACTTC.

This chain joins TRBV13 and TRBJ2-7, with 10 positions matching TRBD2. The V and J ends lost 3 bases and 5 bases, in that order; junction bases with no gene match: 13. From germline, CDR1 is PRHDT and CDR2 FYEKMQ (reference sequence). This CDR3 contains 17 residues. CDR3 amino acids: CASSFGLRLAGADEQYF. CDR3 nucleotide sequence: TGTGCCAGCAGCTTCGGTTTGCGGCTAGCGGGGGCAGACGAGCAGTACTTC.

The V call is TRBV5-6, the J call TRBJ1-2; no reliable D call. Germline loops: CDR1 SGHDT, CDR2 YYEEEE. Between the trimmed V and J ends, which lost 0 bases and 0 bases, there was a span of 15 bases. The CDR3 loop spans 17 amino acids. The CDR3 bases are TGTGCCAGCAGCTTGGTTTTATGGTTCCGGCCTAACTATGGCTACACCTTC. This encodes CASSLVLWFRPNYGYTF.

The J gene is TRBJ2-7, the V gene TRBV6-6; TRBD1 aligns across 8 bases. Germline CDR1 is MNHNY and CDR2 is SVGAGI (reference sequence). Germline trimming cut 5 bases from V and 4 bases from J; bases unmatched to any gene: 13. This CDR3 comprises 16 residues. CDR3 residues: CASSKNRQGLEYEQYF. CDR3 nucleotides: TGTGCCAGCAGTAAGAACCGACAGGGGCTAGAGTACGAGCAGTACTTC.